These T cell receptor beta chains were read from a single sample in a study of shared clonotypes between healthy human individuals. The table came from immunoSEQ multiplex PCR; TCRdb's copy has only in-frame clones and leaves some out. The table has 2 million or so clones, approximately 94% seen once; the top ten hold roughly 1%. What was sequenced was naive CD8+ T cells sorted from blood. Receptor source: a man between 18 and 35 years old in good health. Each CDR3 is given with its conserved first and last residue. A D gene is named only where the DNA matches it firmly. Clone size appears in some rows only: once, few, many, or a class for an expanded clone.

TRBV9	14	TRBD1	NA	TRBJ1-1	CASSLGQGTTEAFF
TRBV7-9	13	NA	NA	TRBJ2-5	CASSWTGQETQYF
TRBV25-1	14	TRBD2	NA	TRBJ2-1	CASSELAGNNEQFF
TRBV27	14	TRBD1	NA	TRBJ1-4	CASSSQGGNEKLFF
TRBV5-1	18	TRBD1	once	TRBJ1-4	CASSLPRDRGQSNEKLFF
TRBV19	18	NA	NA	TRBJ1-5	CASSMDSPWEFSNQPQHF
TRBV9	16	NA	NA	TRBJ2-7	CASSVGSGPGAYEQYF
TRBV9	15	NA	NA	TRBJ2-7	CASSPTQESSYEQYF
TRBV10-1	17	TRBD1	NA	TRBJ2-7	CASSDCQVGTGACEQYF
TRBV7-9	15	TRBD2	NA	TRBJ2-1	CASSFEASGSNEQFF
TRBV11-2	13	NA	once	TRBJ2-5	CASSRLLGETQYF
TRBV27	12	TRBD1	NA	TRBJ2-7	CASSRTGGEQYF
TRBV7-8	14	NA	NA	TRBJ1-1	CASSAYSMNTEAFF
TRBV5-6	16	TRBD1	NA	TRBJ1-2	CASSFSPDRGLNGYTF
TRBV4-2	15	TRBD2	NA	TRBJ2-7	CASSHSGTPTYEQYF
TRBV23-1	18	NA	NA	TRBJ1-1	CASSQKGVTNKKNTEAFF